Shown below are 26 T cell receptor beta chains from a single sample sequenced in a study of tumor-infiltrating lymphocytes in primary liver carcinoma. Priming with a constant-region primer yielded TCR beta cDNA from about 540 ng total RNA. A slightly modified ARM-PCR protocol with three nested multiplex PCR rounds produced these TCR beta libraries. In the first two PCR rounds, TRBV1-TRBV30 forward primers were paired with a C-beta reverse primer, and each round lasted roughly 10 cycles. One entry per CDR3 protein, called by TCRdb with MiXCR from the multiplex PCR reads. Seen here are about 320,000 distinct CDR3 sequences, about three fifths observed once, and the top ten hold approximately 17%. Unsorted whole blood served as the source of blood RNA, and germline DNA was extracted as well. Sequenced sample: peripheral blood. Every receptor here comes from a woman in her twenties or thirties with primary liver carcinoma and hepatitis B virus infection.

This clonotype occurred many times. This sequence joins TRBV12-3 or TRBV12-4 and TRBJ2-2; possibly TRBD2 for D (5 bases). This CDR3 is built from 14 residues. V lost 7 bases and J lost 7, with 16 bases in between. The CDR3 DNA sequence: TGTGCCAGCACCCTAAACGGGGTTGGCGGGGAGCTGTTTTTT. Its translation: CASTLNGVGGELFF.

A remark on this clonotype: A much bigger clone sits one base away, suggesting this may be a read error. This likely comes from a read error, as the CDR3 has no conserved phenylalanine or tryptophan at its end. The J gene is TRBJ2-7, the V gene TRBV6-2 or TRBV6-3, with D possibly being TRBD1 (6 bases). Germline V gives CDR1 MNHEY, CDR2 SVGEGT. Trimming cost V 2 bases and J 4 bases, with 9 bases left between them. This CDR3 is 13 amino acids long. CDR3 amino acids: CASSYGQRYEQYY. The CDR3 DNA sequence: TGTGCCAGCAGTTACGGACAGAGATACGAGCAGTACTAC.

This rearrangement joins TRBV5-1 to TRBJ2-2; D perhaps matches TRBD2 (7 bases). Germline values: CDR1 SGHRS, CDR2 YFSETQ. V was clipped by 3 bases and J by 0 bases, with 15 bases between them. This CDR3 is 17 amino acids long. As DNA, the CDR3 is TGCGCCAGCAGCTGGGGGGGCCGGGGCGCGAACACCGGGGAGCTGTTTTTT. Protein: CASSWGGRGANTGELFF.

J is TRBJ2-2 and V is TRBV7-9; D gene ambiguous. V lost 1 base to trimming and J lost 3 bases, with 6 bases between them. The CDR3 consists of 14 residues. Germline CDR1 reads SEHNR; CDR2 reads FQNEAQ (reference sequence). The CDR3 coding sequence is TGTGCCAGCAGCTTAGAACCGCACACCGGGGAGCTGTTTTTT. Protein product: CASSLEPHTGELFF.

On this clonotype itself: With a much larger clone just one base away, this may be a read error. For the CDR3, the DNA is TGCAGCGTTGGAGCGGGGTCTGGGGCCAACATCCTGACTTTC. It translates to CSVGAGSGANILTF. This chain connects TRBV29-1 to TRBJ2-6, with 7 nucleotides matching TRBD2. The V gene's germline CDR1 is SQVTM and CDR2 ANQGSEA. The CDR3 consists of 14 residues.

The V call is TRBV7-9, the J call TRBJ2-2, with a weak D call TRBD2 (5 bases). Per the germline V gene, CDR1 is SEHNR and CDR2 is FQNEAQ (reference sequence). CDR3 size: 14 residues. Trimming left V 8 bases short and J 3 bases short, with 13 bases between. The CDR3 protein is CASEDLAYTGELFF. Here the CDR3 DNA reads TGTGCCAGCGAGGATCTAGCATACACCGGGGAGCTGTTTTTT.

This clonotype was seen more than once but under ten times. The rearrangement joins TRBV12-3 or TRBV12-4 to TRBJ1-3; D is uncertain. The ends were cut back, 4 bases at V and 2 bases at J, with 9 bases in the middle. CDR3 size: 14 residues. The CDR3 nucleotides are TGTGCCAGCAGTTCAATCCAGGCTGGAAACACCATATATTTT. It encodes CASSSIQAGNTIYF.

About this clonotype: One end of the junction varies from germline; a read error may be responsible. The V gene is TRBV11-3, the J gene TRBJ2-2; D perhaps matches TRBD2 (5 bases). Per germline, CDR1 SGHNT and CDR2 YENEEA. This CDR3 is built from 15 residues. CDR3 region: CASSSSHGKAGELFF. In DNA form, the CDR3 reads TGTGCTAGCAGCTCTTCCCACGGGAAGGCCGGGGAGCTGTTTTTT.

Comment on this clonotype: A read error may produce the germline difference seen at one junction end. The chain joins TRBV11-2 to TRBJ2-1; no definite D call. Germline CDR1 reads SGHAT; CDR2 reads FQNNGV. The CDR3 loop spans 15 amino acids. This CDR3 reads CASSLESLRIHEQFF. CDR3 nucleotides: TGCGCCAGCAGCTTAGAGTCCTTACGTATCCATGAGCAGTTCTTC. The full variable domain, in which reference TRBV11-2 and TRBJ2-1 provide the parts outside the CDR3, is EAGVAQSPRYKIIEKRQSVAFWCNPISGHATLYWYQQILGQGPKLLIQFQNNGVVDDSQLPKDRFSAERLKGVDSTLKIQPAKLEDSAVYLCASSLESLRIHEQFFGPGTRLTVL.

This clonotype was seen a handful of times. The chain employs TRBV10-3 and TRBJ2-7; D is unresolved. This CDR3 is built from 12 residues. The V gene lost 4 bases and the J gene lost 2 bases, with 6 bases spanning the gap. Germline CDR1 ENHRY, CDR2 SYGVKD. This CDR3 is CAISAGPYEQYF. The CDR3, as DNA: TGTGCCATCAGTGCAGGTCCCTACGAGCAGTACTTC.

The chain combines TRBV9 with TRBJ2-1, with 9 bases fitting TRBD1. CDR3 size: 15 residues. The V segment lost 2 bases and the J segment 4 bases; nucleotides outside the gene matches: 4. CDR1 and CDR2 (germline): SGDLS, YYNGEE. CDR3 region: CASSVRDRVYNEQFF. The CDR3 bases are TGTGCCAGCAGCGTCCGGGACAGGGTGTACAATGAGCAGTTCTTC.

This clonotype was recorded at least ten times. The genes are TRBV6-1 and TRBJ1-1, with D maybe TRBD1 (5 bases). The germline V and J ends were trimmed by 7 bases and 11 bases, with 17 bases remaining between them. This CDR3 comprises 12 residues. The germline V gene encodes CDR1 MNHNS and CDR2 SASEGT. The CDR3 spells CASTLMRGVAFF. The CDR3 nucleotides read TGTGCCAGCACCTTAATGAGGGGTGTGGCTTTCTTT.

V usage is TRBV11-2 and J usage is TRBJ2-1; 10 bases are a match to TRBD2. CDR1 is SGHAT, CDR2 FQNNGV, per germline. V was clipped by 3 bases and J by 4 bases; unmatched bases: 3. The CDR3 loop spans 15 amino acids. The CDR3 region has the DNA TGTGCCAGCAGCTTGAAGACTAGCGGGTACAATGAGCAGTTCTTC. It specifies CASSLKTSGYNEQFF. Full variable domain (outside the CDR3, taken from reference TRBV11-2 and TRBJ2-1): EAGVAQSPRYKIIEKRQSVAFWCNPISGHATLYWYQQILGQGPKLLIQFQNNGVVDDSQLPKDRFSAERLKGVDSTLKIQPAKLEDSAVYLCASSLKTSGYNEQFFGPGTRLTVL.

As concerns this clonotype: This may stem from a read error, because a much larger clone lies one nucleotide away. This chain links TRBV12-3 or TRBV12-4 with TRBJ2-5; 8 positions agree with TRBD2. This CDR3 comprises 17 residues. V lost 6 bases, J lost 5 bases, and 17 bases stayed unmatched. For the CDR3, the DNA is TGTGCCAGCAGCACGGGACTAGAGGGAGCGACGAGGGAGACCCAGTACTTC. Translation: CASSTGLEGATRETQYF.

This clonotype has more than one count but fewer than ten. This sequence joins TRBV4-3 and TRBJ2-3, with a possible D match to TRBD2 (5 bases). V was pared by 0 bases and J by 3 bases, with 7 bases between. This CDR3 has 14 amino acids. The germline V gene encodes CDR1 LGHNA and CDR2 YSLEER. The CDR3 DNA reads TGCGCCAGCAGCCAAGATAAGCGGACAGATACGCAGTATTTT. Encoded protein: CASSQDKRTDTQYF.

This CDR3 is CASSLGLAQGELFF. The CDR3 DNA reads TGTGCCAGCAGTCTCGGACTAGCTCAAGGGGAGCTGTTTTTT. The chain joins TRBV6-5 to TRBJ2-2, with 8 bases aligning to TRBD2. Trimming cost V 5 bases and J 8 bases; bases outside gene matches: 7. The germline V gene has CDR1 MNHEY and CDR2 SVGAGI. The CDR3 sequence is 14 residues long.

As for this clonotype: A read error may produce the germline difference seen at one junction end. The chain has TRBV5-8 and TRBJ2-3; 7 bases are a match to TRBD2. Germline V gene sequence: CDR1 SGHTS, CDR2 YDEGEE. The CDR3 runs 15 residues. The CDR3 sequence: CASRASGRKADMQYF. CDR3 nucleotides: TGTGCCAGCAGGGCCTCCGGGAGGAAGGCAGATATGCAGTATTTT. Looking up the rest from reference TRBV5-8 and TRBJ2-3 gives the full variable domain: EAGVTQSPTHLIKTRGQQATLRCSPISGHTSVYWYQQALGLGLQFLLWYDEGEERNRGNFPPRFSGRQFPNYSSELNVNALELEDSALYLCASRASGRKADMQYFGPGTRLTVL.

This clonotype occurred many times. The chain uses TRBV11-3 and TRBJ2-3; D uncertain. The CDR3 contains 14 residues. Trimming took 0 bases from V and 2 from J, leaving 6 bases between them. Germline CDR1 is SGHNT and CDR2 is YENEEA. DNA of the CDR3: TGTGCCAGCAGCTTAGATGGGCCCACAGATACGCAGTATTTT. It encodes CASSLDGPTDTQYF.

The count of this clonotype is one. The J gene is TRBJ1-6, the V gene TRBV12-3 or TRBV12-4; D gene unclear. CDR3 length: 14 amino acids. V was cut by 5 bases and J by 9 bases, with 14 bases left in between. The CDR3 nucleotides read TGTGCCAGCAGTGTGGCGGGAGAGGGTTCACCCCTCCACTTT. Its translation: CASSVAGEGSPLHF.

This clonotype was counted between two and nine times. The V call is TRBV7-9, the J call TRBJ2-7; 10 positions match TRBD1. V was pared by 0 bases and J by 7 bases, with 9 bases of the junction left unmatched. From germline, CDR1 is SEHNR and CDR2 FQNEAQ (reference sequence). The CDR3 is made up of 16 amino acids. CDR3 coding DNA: TGTGCCAGCAGCTTAGCCTCCGGGACAGGGGTGAGGGAGCAGTACTTC. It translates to CASSLASGTGVREQYF. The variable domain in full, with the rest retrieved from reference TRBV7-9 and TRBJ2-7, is DTGVSQNPRHKITKRGQNVTFRCDPISEHNRLYWYRQTLGQGPEFLTYFQNEAQLEKSRLLSDRFSAERPKGSFSTLEIQRTEQGDSAMYLCASSLASGTGVREQYFGPGTRLTVT.

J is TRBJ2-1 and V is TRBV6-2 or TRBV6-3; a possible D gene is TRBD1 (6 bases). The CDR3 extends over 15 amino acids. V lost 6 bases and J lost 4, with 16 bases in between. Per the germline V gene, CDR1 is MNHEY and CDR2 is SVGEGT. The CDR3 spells CASRGHKVSYNEQFF. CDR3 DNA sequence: TGTGCCAGCAGGGGACACAAGGTGTCTTACAATGAGCAGTTCTTC.

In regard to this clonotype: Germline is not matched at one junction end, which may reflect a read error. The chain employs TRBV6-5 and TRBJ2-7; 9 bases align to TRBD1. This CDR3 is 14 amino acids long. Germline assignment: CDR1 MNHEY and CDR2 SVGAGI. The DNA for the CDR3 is TGTACCAGTAGTTCAATGGACAGGGGCTACGAGCAGTACTTC. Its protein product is CTSSSMDRGYEQYF.

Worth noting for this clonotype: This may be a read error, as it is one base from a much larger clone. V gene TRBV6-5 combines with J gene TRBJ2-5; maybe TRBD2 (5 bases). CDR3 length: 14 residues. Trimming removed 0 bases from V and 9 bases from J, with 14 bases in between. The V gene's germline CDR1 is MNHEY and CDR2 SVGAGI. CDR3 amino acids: CASSYSSGHRAQYF. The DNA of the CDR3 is TGTGCCAGCAGTTACTCAAGCGGCCATCGGGCCCAGTACTTC.

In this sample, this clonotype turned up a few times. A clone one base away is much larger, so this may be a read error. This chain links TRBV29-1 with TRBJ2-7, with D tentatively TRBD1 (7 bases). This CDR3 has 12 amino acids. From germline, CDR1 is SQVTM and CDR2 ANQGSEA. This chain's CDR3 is CSVAGGGYEQHF. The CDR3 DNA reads TGCAGCGTTGCAGGAGGGGGCTACGAGCAGCACTTC.

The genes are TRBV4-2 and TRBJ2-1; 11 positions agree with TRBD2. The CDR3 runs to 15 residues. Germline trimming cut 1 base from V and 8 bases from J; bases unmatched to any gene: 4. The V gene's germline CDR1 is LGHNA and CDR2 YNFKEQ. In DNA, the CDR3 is TGTGCCAGCAGCCAAGTAACTAGCGGGAGTGATGAGCAGTTCTTC. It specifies CASSQVTSGSDEQFF.

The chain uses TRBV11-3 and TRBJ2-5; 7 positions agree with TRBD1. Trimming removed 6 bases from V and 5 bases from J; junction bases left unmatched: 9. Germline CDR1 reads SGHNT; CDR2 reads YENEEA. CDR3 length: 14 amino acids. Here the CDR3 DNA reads TGTGCCAGCAGGGAACAGGGGTCGGGTGAGACCCAGTACTTC. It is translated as CASREQGSGETQYF.